The clone carrying this TCR beta chain was found many times. To make TCR beta libraries, researchers used iRepertoire HTBI primers and Arm-PCR of CDR3 regions. Each CDR3 protein gets one entry after TCRdb re-called the multiplex PCR reads with MiXCR. The sample shows about half a million distinct CDR3 sequences, approximately 22% of them seen only once. Time point denoted: persistent/refractory GD, antithyroid drugs over 5 years with positive TRAb. Scientists built the TCR library using RNA that was extracted from PBMCs. The sample originates from a study of regulatory T cells in long-lasting Graves disease. Germline values: CDR1 MNHEY, CDR2 SVGAGI. The V segment lost 2 bases and the J segment 3 bases; nucleotides outside the gene matches: 7. The CDR3 has 15 amino acids.

The clonotype was recovered from a female donor with Graves disease. The chain joins TRBV6-5 to TRBJ2-7; 7 nucleotides agree with TRBD2. Material: peripheral blood mononuclear cells (PBMCs), obtained when the disease was refractory, from a patient treated with antithyroid drugs. Here the CDR3 DNA reads TGTGCCAGCAGTTACACGGACACGGGAGGCTACGAGCAGTACTTC. Its translation: CASSYTDTGGYEQYF.